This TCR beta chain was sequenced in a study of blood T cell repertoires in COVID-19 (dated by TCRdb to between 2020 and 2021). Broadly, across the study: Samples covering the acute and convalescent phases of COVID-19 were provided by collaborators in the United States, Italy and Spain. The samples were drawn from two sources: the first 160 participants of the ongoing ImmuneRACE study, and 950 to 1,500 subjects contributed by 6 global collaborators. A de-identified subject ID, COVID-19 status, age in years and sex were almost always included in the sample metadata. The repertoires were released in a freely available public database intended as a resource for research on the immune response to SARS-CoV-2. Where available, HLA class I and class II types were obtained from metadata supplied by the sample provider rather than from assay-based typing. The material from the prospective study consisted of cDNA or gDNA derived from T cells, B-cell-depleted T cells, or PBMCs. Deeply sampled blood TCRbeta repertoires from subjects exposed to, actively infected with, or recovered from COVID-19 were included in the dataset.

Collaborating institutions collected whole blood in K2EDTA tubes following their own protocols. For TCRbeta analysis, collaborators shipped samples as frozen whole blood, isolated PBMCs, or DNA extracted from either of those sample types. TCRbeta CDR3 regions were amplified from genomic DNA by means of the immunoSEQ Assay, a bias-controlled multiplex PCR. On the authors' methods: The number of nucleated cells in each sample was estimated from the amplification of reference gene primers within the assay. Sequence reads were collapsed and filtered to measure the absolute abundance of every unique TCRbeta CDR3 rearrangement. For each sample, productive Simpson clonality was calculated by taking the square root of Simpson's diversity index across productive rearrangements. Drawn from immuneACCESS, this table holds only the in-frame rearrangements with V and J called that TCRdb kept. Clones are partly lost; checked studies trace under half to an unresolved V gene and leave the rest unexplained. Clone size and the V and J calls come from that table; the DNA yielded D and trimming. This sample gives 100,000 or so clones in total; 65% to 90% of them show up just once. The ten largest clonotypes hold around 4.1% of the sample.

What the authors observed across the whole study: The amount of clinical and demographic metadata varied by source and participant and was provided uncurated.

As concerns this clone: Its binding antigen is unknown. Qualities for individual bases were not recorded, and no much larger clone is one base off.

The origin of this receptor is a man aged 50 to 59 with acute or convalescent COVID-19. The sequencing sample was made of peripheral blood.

The DNA sequence follows: TGTGCCTGGAGTGTACTCCCTAGCGGAAACGTCTACGAGCAGTACTTC. This codes for CAWSVLPSGNVYEQYF. The rearranged segments are TRBV30 and TRBJ2-7; 7 bases in between match TRBD2. Taken from the germline V gene (reference sequence), the CDR1 and CDR2 loops are GTSNPN and SVGIG. V is trimmed back by 0 bases and J by 3 bases, and the junction contains 11 bases that no gene match accounts for. Including cysteine and phenylalanine, the CDR3 has 16 amino acids. Here the CDR3 DNA is all that survives: 48 bases in frame from base 1.